These T cell receptor beta chains were read from a single sample in a study of vaccination and CD4 T cells after COVID-19. Their cognate antigens are unknown. TCRdb independently ran MiXCR on the PCR reads; one entry per CDR3 protein. The sample shows about 5,600 distinct CDR3 sequences, 35% to 50% of them seen only once. Sequencing was carried out using CD4+ T cells from blood, cultured in vitro. The receptors come from a human donor in good health. CDR3s include the opening cysteine and the closing phenylalanine or tryptophan. A D gene is named only where the DNA matches it firmly. Clone size is not always given. Where it is, it says once, few, many or a class for expanded clones.

J: TRBJ2-1
V: TRBV6-1
size: .
D: TRBD2
CDR3: CASSNSGVYNEQFF
DNA: TGTGCCAGCAGCAATAGCGGGGTTTACAATGAGCAGTTCTTC

J: TRBJ1-3
V: TRBV6-1
size: .
D: .
CDR3: CATMSRGNTIYF
DNA: TGTGCCACAATGTCCCGGGGAAACACCATATATTTT

J: TRBJ1-1
V: TRBV7-9
size: .
D: .
CDR3: CASSLIDRRRTEAFF
DNA: TGTGCCAGCAGCTTAATAGATCGTAGGAGGACTGAAGCTTTCTTT

J: TRBJ1-5
V: TRBV20-1
size: few
D: .
CDR3: CSAREGLSNQPQHF
DNA: TGCAGTGCTAGAGAGGGACTTAGCAATCAGCCCCAGCATTTT

J: TRBJ2-7
V: TRBV5-1
size: few
D: .
CDR3: CASSLGQETYEQYF
DNA: TGCGCCAGCAGCTTGGGGCAGGAGACCTACGAGCAGTACTTC

J: TRBJ1-2
V: TRBV20-1
size: few
D: .
CDR3: CSATPGGYTF
DNA: TGCAGTGCTACTCCCGGGGGCTACACCTTC

J: TRBJ1-6
V: TRBV7-9
size: .
D: .
CDR3: CASSLEGGATPLHF
DNA: TGTGCCAGCAGCTTAGAGGGAGGAGCGACACCCCTCCACTTT

J: TRBJ2-3
V: TRBV6-1
size: .
D: .
CDR3: CASSPTSGTGLTDTQYF
DNA: TGTGCCAGCAGTCCCACGTCCGGGACCGGACTCACAGATACGCAGTATTTT

J: TRBJ1-2
V: TRBV29-1
size: few
D: .
CDR3: CSVEVGPNYGYTF
DNA: TGCAGCGTTGAAGTCGGACCGAACTATGGCTACACCTTC

J: TRBJ1-2
V: TRBV29-1
size: .
D: .
CDR3: CSVTRDSTAPRGYTF
DNA: TGCAGCGTTACAAGGGACTCGACCGCCCCAAGGGGCTACACCTTC

J: TRBJ2-7
V: TRBV20-1
size: few
D: .
CDR3: CSARDLAGSSYEQYF
DNA: TGCAGTGCTAGAGATTTGGCGGGGAGCTCCTACGAGCAGTACTTC

J: TRBJ1-5
V: TRBV15
size: few
D: .
CDR3: CATSRDLGADNQPQHF
DNA: TGTGCCACCAGCAGAGATTTGGGGGCAGACAATCAGCCCCAGCATTTT

J: TRBJ2-7
V: TRBV6-1
size: few
D: .
CDR3: CASSPQGAAYEQYF
DNA: TGTGCCAGCAGTCCTCAGGGTGCCGCCTACGAGCAGTACTTC

J: TRBJ2-5
V: TRBV6-1
size: once
D: .
CDR3: CASSPHRGLMKETQYF
DNA: TGTGCCAGCAGTCCGCACAGGGGACTGATGAAAGAGACCCAGTACTTC

J: TRBJ1-2
V: TRBV6-1
size: .
D: TRBD1
CDR3: CAATTGDDGYTF
DNA: TGTGCCGCCACAACAGGGGATGATGGCTACACCTTC

J: TRBJ1-3
V: TRBV29-1
size: .
D: TRBD1
CDR3: CSVGTGNSGNTIYF
DNA: TGCAGCGTTGGGACAGGCAACTCTGGAAACACCATATATTTT

J: TRBJ2-7
V: TRBV2
size: once
D: TRBD1
CDR3: CTSKQGYEQYF
DNA: TGTACCAGCAAACAGGGGTACGAGCAGTACTTC

J: TRBJ1-3
V: TRBV7-6
size: few
D: .
CDR3: CASSLQGNTIYF
DNA: TGTGCCAGCAGCTTGCAGGGGAACACCATATATTTT

J: TRBJ1-5
V: TRBV6-1
size: .
D: TRBD1
CDR3: CASRLTGQGWQQPQHF
DNA: TGTGCCAGCAGACTCACCGGACAGGGGTGGCAACAGCCCCAGCATTTT

J: TRBJ1-1
V: TRBV20-1
size: .
D: .
CDR3: CSASRDILKTEAFF
DNA: TGCAGTGCTAGCCGGGACATTTTGAAGACTGAAGCTTTCTTT

J: TRBJ2-1
V: TRBV19
size: few
D: .
CDR3: CASSLPRGGEQFF
DNA: TGTGCCAGTAGCCTGCCTAGGGGCGGCGAGCAGTTCTTC

J: TRBJ1-5
V: TRBV2
size: few
D: .
CDR3: CASNGKSNQPQHF
DNA: TGTGCGAGCAATGGGAAGAGCAATCAGCCCCAGCATTTT

J: TRBJ1-1
V: TRBV27
size: few
D: TRBD1
CDR3: CASSKGQGNTEAFF
DNA: TGTGCCAGCAGCAAGGGACAGGGGAACACTGAAGCTTTCTTT

J: TRBJ1-1
V: TRBV7-2
size: .
D: .
CDR3: CASSLEVMGITEAFF
DNA: TGTGCCAGCAGCTTAGAGGTAATGGGGATTACTGAAGCTTTCTTT

J: TRBJ1-1
V: TRBV5-3
size: .
D: TRBD1
CDR3: CASRSRDSTEAFF
DNA: TGTGCCAGCAGAAGCCGGGACAGCACTGAAGCTTTCTTT

J: TRBJ2-3
V: TRBV10-1
size: few
D: .
CDR3: CASSDGAGASTDTQYF
DNA: TGCGCCAGCAGTGACGGGGCGGGGGCTAGCACAGATACGCAGTATTTT

J: TRBJ1-5
V: TRBV20-1
size: few
D: .
CDR3: CSGKAGNSNQPQHF
DNA: TGCAGTGGGAAAGCGGGGAATAGCAATCAGCCCCAGCATTTT

J: TRBJ1-5
V: TRBV2
size: once
D: .
CDR3: CASERKGQHNQPQHF
DNA: TGTGCCAGCGAGCGGAAGGGGCAGCATAATCAGCCCCAGCATTTT

J: TRBJ1-2
V: TRBV20-1
size: few
D: .
CDR3: CSARMVPAYGYTF
DNA: TGCAGTGCTAGGATGGTCCCAGCCTATGGCTACACCTTC

J: TRBJ2-7
V: TRBV19
size: once
D: .
CDR3: CASSIQGSDEQYF
DNA: TGTGCCAGTAGTATTCAGGGTAGCGACGAGCAGTACTTC

J: TRBJ2-1
V: TRBV29-1
size: .
D: .
CDR3: CSVSVRRAIGEQFF
DNA: TGCAGCGTTTCGGTAAGGCGGGCTATAGGAGAGCAGTTCTTC

J: TRBJ2-2
V: TRBV7-6
size: few
D: .
CDR3: CASSLAGGYTGELFF
DNA: TGTGCCAGCAGCTTAGCGGGGGGATACACCGGGGAGCTGTTTTTT